This T cell receptor (beta chain) emerged from a study of technical replicates of blood from several donors. Assay: immunoSEQ multiplex PCR; the TCRdb copy retains only in-frame clones and omits some. Here the sample spans some 80,000 clones, roughly nine tenths being singletons. The CDR3 extends over 18 amino acids. J was trimmed by 4 bases and V by 3 bases; bases with no gene match: 14. Germline CDR1 is WNHNN and CDR2 is SYGVQD (reference sequence). Material for sequencing was T cells isolated from PBMCs. The receptor was derived from a human donor in good health. The chain carries TRBV10-1 and TRBJ2-1, with 8 bases aligning to TRBD2. The CDR3 reads CASSDGSSQLAVYNEQFF. Here the CDR3 DNA reads TGCGCCAGCAGTGATGGGTCCAGCCAACTAGCGGTGTACAATGAGCAGTTCTTC.